The 14 T cell receptor beta chains below all came from one sample that was sequenced in a study of blood T cell repertoires in COVID-19. The assay was immunoSEQ multiplex PCR, and TCRdb's table has in-frame clones only and misses some. The profile shows under 450,000 clones, 81% of them singletons. Sequenced: peripheral blood. These receptors all stem from a human donor with acute or convalescent COVID-19. The donor label of this sample is uncertain.

The chain uses TRBV19 and TRBJ2-7; TRBD2 might be the D (6 bases). V was shortened by 9 bases and J by 7 bases, with 22 bases between the two germline ends. This CDR3 has 14 residues. Per the germline V gene, CDR1 is LNHDA and CDR2 is SQIVND (reference sequence). CDR3 sequence (DNA): TGTGCCAGCAGCTCCCGGGACTCCTTTAAAGAGCAGTACTTC. It translates to CASSSRDSFKEQYF.

This sequence joins TRBV29-1 and TRBJ1-2; a weak D match, TRBD1 (5 bases). Trimming removed 5 bases at V and 0 bases at J, with 25 bases between. CDR1 and CDR2 from the germline V gene are SQVTM and ANQGSEA. The CDR3 totals 18 residues. The CDR3 is CSVLTPKPTVGPNYGYTF. In DNA form, the CDR3 reads TGCAGCGTTCTGACCCCTAAACCGACAGTGGGTCCTAACTATGGCTACACCTTC.

The rearrangement uses TRBV6-4 and TRBJ1-2, with D tentatively TRBD1 (6 bases). This CDR3 contains 14 residues. The V gene lost 5 bases and the J gene lost 5 bases, with 15 bases spanning the gap. Germline V gene sequence: CDR1 MRHNA, CDR2 SNTAGT. The CDR3 DNA reads as TGTGCCAGCAGTCCACAGGGAGTCGGGTATGGCTACACCTTC. Translating gives CASSPQGVGYGYTF.

This chain uses TRBV12-3 or TRBV12-4 with TRBJ1-2; D not certain. Trimming left V 7 bases short and J 6 bases short, with 15 bases between. The CDR3 has 13 amino acids. The CDR3 sequence is CASTEANLHGYTF. The CDR3 DNA reads as TGTGCCAGCACCGAGGCGAATCTCCATGGCTACACCTTC.

The rearrangement links TRBV5-6 to TRBJ1-5; a possible D gene is TRBD1 (5 bases). Germline-derived CDR1 and CDR2 are SGHDT and YYEEEE. Trimming took 3 bases from V and 7 from J, leaving 14 bases between them. The CDR3 runs 14 residues. CDR3 region: CASSSWGVRQPQHF. CDR3 in DNA: TGTGCCAGCAGCTCGTGGGGCGTGAGGCAGCCCCAGCATTTT.

V and J are TRBV7-6 and TRBJ1-1, with TRBD1 as a possible D gene (5 bases). CDR1 is SGHVS, CDR2 FNYEAQ, per germline. The germline V and J ends were trimmed by 0 bases and 5 bases, with 13 bases remaining between them. The CDR3 runs 15 residues. This CDR3 reads CASSLAWEGRTEAFF. The DNA for the CDR3 is TGTGCCAGCAGCTTAGCGTGGGAGGGGAGGACTGAAGCTTTCTTT.

There are a few counts of this clone. V gene TRBV7-2 combines with J gene TRBJ1-5, with D maybe TRBD1 (6 bases). Between the trimmed V and J ends, which lost 3 bases and 1 base, there was a span of 13 bases. The CDR3 is made up of 16 amino acids. Germline loops: CDR1 SGHTA, CDR2 FQGNSA. CDR3 protein: CASSFGGQGSNQPQHF. As DNA, the CDR3 is TGTGCCAGCAGCTTTGGTGGGCAGGGGAGCAATCAGCCCCAGCATTTT. Combining the CDR3 with reference TRBV7-2 and TRBJ1-5 gives the whole variable domain GAGVSQSPSNKVTEKGKDVELRCDPISGHTALYWYRQSLGQGLEFLIYFQGNSAPDKSGLPSDRFSAERTGGSVSTLTIQRTQQEDSAVYLCASSFGGQGSNQPQHFGDGTRLSIL.

The rearrangement uses TRBV5-4 and TRBJ2-2; D gene ambiguous. Germline lookup yields CDR1 SGHNT and CDR2 YYREEE (reference sequence). V dropped 1 base and J dropped 1 base, with 2 bases sitting between them. This CDR3 comprises 13 residues. The CDR3 coding sequence is TGTGCCAGCAGCTTGCAGAACACCGGGGAGCTGTTTTTT. Translation gives CASSLQNTGELFF.

J is TRBJ1-2 and V is TRBV5-1, with 8 bases that match TRBD1. The CDR3 has 17 amino acids. Unmatched junction bases numbered 14, after V lost 0 bases and J lost 7 bases. Germline-derived CDR1 and CDR2 are SGHRS and YFSETQ. CDR3 sequence: CASSLAGGGQGAGGYTF. The DNA of the CDR3 is TGCGCCAGCAGCTTGGCCGGAGGAGGACAGGGAGCGGGTGGCTACACCTTC. Drawing the rest from reference TRBV5-1 and TRBJ1-2, the complete variable domain is KAGVTQTPRYLIKTRGQQVTLSCSPISGHRSVSWYQQTPGQGLQFLFEYFSETQRNKGNFPGRFSGRQFSNSRSEMNVSTLELGDSALYLCASSLAGGGQGAGGYTFGSGTRLTVV.

V is TRBV28 and J is TRBJ1-2; D gene uncertain. Germline-derived CDR1 and CDR2 are MDHEN and SYDVKM. V was shortened by 8 bases and J by 6 bases, with 22 bases between the two germline ends. The CDR3 is made up of 15 amino acids. The CDR3 spells CASFEMRARINGYTF. CDR3 nucleotide sequence: TGTGCCAGCTTTGAAATGAGGGCGCGTATCAATGGCTACACCTTC.

V and J are TRBV28 and TRBJ1-1; 8 nucleotides align to TRBD1. Germline-derived CDR1 and CDR2 are MDHEN and SYDVKM. CDR3 length equals 14 residues. V was clipped by 6 bases and J by 4 bases; unmatched bases: 7. CDR3 DNA sequence: TGTGCCAGCAGGGCAGGGGGCGCTTCCACTGAAGCTTTCTTT. Translated, it gives CASRAGGASTEAFF.

V is TRBV27 and J is TRBJ2-7; D is unclear. Trimming took 3 bases from V and 3 from J, leaving 15 bases between them. The germline gives CDR1 MNHEY, CDR2 SMNVEV (reference sequence). The CDR3 runs 15 residues. The CDR3 is CASSFLIGVGYEQYF. In nucleotides, the CDR3 is TGTGCCAGCAGTTTCCTCATAGGAGTGGGCTACGAGCAGTACTTC.

The sample holds one count of this clone. This rearrangement joins TRBV10-2 to TRBJ2-7; TRBD2 matches 8 bases. With V trimmed by 7 bases and J by 7 bases, 6 bases remained unmatched. This CDR3 contains 12 residues. Germline CDR1 and CDR2: WSHSY and SAAADI. CDR3 amino acids: CASTFAGGEQYF. The CDR3 region has the DNA TGCGCCAGCACGTTTGCGGGGGGAGAGCAGTACTTC.

This clone has a handful of counts. The chain combines TRBV29-1 with TRBJ2-1; 9 bases agree with TRBD2. This CDR3 region has 16 residues. Germline V gene data show CDR1 as SQVTM and CDR2 as ANQGSEA. The junction had 15 bases not matched to a gene; V was cut back by 3 bases and J by 9 bases. CDR3 nucleotides: TGCAGCGTTGACCTCCGGGGCAGTCATAGCGGGAGTGAGCAGTTCTTC. Its protein product is CSVDLRGSHSGSEQFF.